This T cell receptor beta chain is from a study of cytomegalovirus exposure and HLA in healthy donors. The CDR3 covers 15 residues. Between the trimmed V and J ends, which lost 0 bases and 0 bases, there was a span of 6 bases. The germline gives CDR1 LGHNA, CDR2 YNFKEQ. PCR amplification relied on 60 Vbeta primers (plus 13 Jbeta primers). TCRdb's copy holds only in-frame clones and misses some; the assay was immunoSEQ multiplex PCR. The table gives approximately 47,000 clones; the top ten clones make up about 17% of it. Findings and limits, study-wide: Clonal expansion, a later analysis showed, was greater in HLA-associated TCR beta chains than in equally common others. Most TCR beta V segments were productive about 87% or about 30% of the time in an earlier analysis. Later work associated 16,951 TCR beta sequences with HLA alleles at 0.05 false discovery rate. The number of N-insertions in an Asian-associated ancestry cluster was reportedly below the approximately 700-donor mean in a later analysis.

With respect to this clone: Its specificity is unknown.

The sequencing input was PBMCs. This chain uses TRBV4-2 with TRBJ2-1; a possible D gene is TRBD1 (5 bases). The receptor's source is a male donor in good health and CMV-seronegative. In DNA, the CDR3 is TGTGCCAGCAGCCAAGATCAGGGCTCCTACAATGAGCAGTTCTTC. Translated, it gives CASSQDQGSYNEQFF.